These 8 T cell receptor beta chains originate from one sample sequenced in a study of cytomegalovirus exposure and HLA in healthy donors. Use of 60 Vbeta and 13 Jbeta primers characterized the PCR. Produced via immunoSEQ multiplex PCR; TCRdb's table is partial and in-frame only. The sample consists of about 160,000 clones, approximately 80% of them appearing once. Sequenced input: PBMCs. These receptor sequences come from a man aged 50 to 59 in good health and CMV-seropositive.

The rearrangement uses TRBV15 and TRBJ2-1; 11 bases align to TRBD2. V shed 5 bases, J shed 10 bases, and the junction held 4 bases outside the gene matches. CDR1 is LNHNV and CDR2 is YYDKDF in the germline V gene (reference sequence). The CDR3 totals 13 residues. CDR3 nucleotides: TGTGCCACCAGCCGTACTAGCGGGGGAGAGCAGTTCTTC. Protein: CATSRTSGGEQFF.

This sequence joins TRBV2 and TRBJ2-2; no reliable D call. The CDR3 loop spans 13 amino acids. Trimming stripped 5 bases from V and 0 bases from J, with 4 bases between. Germline CDR1 SNHLY, CDR2 FYNNEI. The CDR3 loop reads CASSPANTGELFF. CDR3 DNA sequence: TGTGCCAGCAGTCCCGCGAACACCGGGGAGCTGTTTTTT.

This clone was found a few times. The chain is built from TRBV12-5 and TRBJ2-7; 7 bases fit TRBD1. Trimming at V came to 6 bases and at J to 6 bases, leaving 8 bases not matched to a gene. Germline CDR1 reads LGHNT; CDR2 reads FRNRAP. The CDR3 is 13 amino acids. The CDR3 loop is CASGGGGWSEQYF. The CDR3 DNA reads as TGTGCTAGTGGAGGGGGCGGATGGAGCGAGCAGTACTTC.

The table lists this clone with a count of one. The chain is built from TRBV4-2 and TRBJ2-5, with D maybe TRBD1 (7 bases). Germline V gives CDR1 LGHNA, CDR2 YNFKEQ. The length of the CDR3 is 15 residues. Between the trimmed V and J ends, which lost 0 bases and 6 bases, there was a span of 14 bases. The CDR3 loop is CASSQEGQGGQTQYF. In nucleotides, the CDR3 is TGTGCCAGCAGCCAAGAAGGCCAGGGGGGACAGACCCAGTACTTC.

J is TRBJ2-5 and V is TRBV9, with 10 positions matching TRBD2. This CDR3 spans 16 amino acids. Germline V gene sequence: CDR1 SGDLS, CDR2 YYNGEE. Germline trimming cut 3 bases from V and 2 bases from J; bases unmatched to any gene: 7. The CDR3 bases are TGTGCCAGCAGCGGACCTAGCGGGGGAGGGCAAGAGACCCAGTACTTC. Translating gives CASSGPSGGGQETQYF.

This clone was counted once. The V gene is TRBV19, the J gene TRBJ1-2; no clear D gene. V gave up 2 bases and J gave up 8 bases, with 18 bases separating them. The CDR3 length is 15 residues. Germline V gene data show CDR1 as LNHDA and CDR2 as SQIVND (reference sequence). As DNA, the CDR3 is TGTGCCAGTAGTATATGGAGTGGTAGGGAGGAAGGCTACACCTTC. This gives the protein CASSIWSGREEGYTF.

The chain uses TRBV5-1 and TRBJ2-3; 8 bases are a match to TRBD2. Germline CDR1 reads SGHRS; CDR2 reads YFSETQ. The V gene end was trimmed by 4 bases and the J gene end by 0 bases; junction bases not matched to a gene: 10. CDR3 length equals 17 residues. As DNA, the CDR3 is TGCGCCAGCAGCGTGGACGTAGCGGGGAGAAGCACAGATACGCAGTATTTT. The encoded protein is CASSVDVAGRSTDTQYF.

V gene TRBV5-6 combines with J gene TRBJ2-3; 10 bases match TRBD2. J gave up 4 bases and V 1 base, and 9 bases lay outside the gene matches. Per germline, CDR1 SGHDT and CDR2 YYEEEE. The CDR3 loop spans 17 amino acids. CDR3 region: CASSLIGASGGSDTQYF. CDR3 sequence (DNA): TGTGCCAGCAGCTTGATCGGTGCTAGCGGGGGATCAGATACGCAGTATTTT. The entire variable domain, with the rest obtained from reference TRBV5-6 and TRBJ2-3, is as follows: DAGVTQSPTHLIKTRGQQVTLRCSPKSGHDTVSWYQQALGQGPQFIFQYYEEEERQRGNFPDRFSGHQFPNYSSELNVNALLLGDSALYLCASSLIGASGGSDTQYFGPGTRLTVL.